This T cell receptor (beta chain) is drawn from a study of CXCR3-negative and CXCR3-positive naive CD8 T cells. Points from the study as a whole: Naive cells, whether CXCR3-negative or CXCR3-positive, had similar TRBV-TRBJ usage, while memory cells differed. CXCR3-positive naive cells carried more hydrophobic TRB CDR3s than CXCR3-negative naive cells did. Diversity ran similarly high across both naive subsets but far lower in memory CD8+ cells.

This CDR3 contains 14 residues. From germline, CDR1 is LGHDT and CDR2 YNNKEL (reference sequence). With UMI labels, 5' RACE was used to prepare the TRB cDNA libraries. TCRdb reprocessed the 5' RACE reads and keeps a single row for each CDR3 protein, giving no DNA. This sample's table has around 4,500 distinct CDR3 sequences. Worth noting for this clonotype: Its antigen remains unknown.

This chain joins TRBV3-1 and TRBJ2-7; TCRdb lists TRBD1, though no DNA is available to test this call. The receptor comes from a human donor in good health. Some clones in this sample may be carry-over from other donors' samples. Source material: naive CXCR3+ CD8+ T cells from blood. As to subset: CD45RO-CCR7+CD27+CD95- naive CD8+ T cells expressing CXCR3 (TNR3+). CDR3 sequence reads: CASSPPRGFYEQYF.